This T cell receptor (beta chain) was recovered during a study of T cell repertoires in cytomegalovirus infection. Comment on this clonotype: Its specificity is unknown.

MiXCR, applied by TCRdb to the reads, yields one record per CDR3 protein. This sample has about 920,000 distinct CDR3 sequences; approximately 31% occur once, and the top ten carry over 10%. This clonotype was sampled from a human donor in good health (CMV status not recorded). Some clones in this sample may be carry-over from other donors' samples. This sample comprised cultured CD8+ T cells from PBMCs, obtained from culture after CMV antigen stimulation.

The CDR3 spells CASSLRLARTDTQYF. CDR3 DNA: TGTGCCAGCAGCTTAAGGCTAGCAAGGACAGATACGCAGTATTTT. The chain carries TRBV7-2 and TRBJ2-3; tentatively, D is TRBD2 (5 bases). The V end was cut by 2 bases, the J end by 3 bases, with 12 bases between. The CDR3 contains 15 residues. Germline CDR1 SGHTA, CDR2 FQGNSA.